Shown below are 17 T cell receptor beta chains from a single sample sequenced in a study of cytomegalovirus exposure and HLA in healthy donors. Vbeta (60) and Jbeta (13) primers were used in the PCR. Method: immunoSEQ multiplex PCR; TCRdb's copy keeps in-frame clones and lacks some. Among around 200,000 clones listed, around 83% were seen once. Sequenced: PBMCs. The receptors were gathered from a girl aged 2 to 9 in good health and CMV-seropositive.

The rearrangement uses TRBV5-1 and TRBJ1-5; possibly TRBD1 for D (5 bases). Germline lookup yields CDR1 SGHRS and CDR2 YFSETQ. V gave up 5 bases and J gave up 7 bases, with 13 bases separating them. The CDR3 consists of 13 residues. CDR3: CASSPGVSQPQHF. The DNA of the CDR3 is TGCGCCAGCAGTCCGGGGGTTTCCCAGCCCCAGCATTTT.

This chain joins TRBV30 and TRBJ1-2; a weak D match, TRBD1 (5 bases). Germline CDR1 is GTSNPN and CDR2 is SVGIG (reference sequence). V was clipped by 3 bases and J by 6 bases, with 11 bases between them. The length of the CDR3 is 12 residues. The DNA for the CDR3 is TGTGCCTGGAGCCGGGACTACAATGGCTACACCTTC. It translates to CAWSRDYNGYTF.

The table lists this clone with a few counts. The chain carries TRBV30 and TRBJ1-1; D not certain. CDR1 is GTSNPN, CDR2 SVGIG, per germline (reference sequence). V shed 0 bases and J shed 2 bases, with 10 bases lying between them. This CDR3 has 14 amino acids. CDR3 nucleotide sequence: TGTGCCTGGAGTGTTGGGCGCACCAACACTGAAGCTTTCTTT. Encoded protein: CAWSVGRTNTEAFF.

The chain joins TRBV7-9 to TRBJ2-3, with D perhaps matching TRBD2 (5 bases). The V end lost 5 bases, the J end lost 0 bases, and 12 bases lay between the germline ends. The CDR3 is 15 amino acids. Germline assignment: CDR1 SEHNR and CDR2 FQNEAQ (reference sequence). The chain's CDR3 is CASSPREESTDTQYF. CDR3 nucleotides: TGTGCCAGCAGCCCACGGGAAGAAAGCACAGATACGCAGTATTTT.

This clone has a single count. The chain couples TRBV6-5 to TRBJ2-7; D is possibly TRBD1 (6 bases). Trimming took off 4 bases at V and 3 bases at J, with 13 bases between the two ends. The length of the CDR3 is 14 residues. CDR1 and CDR2 (germline): MNHEY, SVGAGI. The CDR3 spells CASSFYRESYEQYF. CDR3 nucleotide sequence: TGTGCCAGCAGTTTCTACAGGGAAAGCTACGAGCAGTACTTC.

This clone was seen a few times. V gene TRBV5-4 combines with J gene TRBJ1-1, with D possibly TRBD1 on 5 matching bases. From germline, CDR1 is SGHNT and CDR2 YYREEE (reference sequence). V lost 4 bases and J lost 5, with 12 bases in between. This CDR3 has 13 residues. CDR3 residues: CASSLQRGTEAFF. CDR3 nucleotides: TGTGCCAGCAGCCTACAACGGGGGACTGAAGCTTTCTTT.

The chain combines TRBV19 with TRBJ2-7, with TRBD1 matching 7 bases. Germline V gene data show CDR1 as LNHDA and CDR2 as SQIVND (reference sequence). J lost 2 bases, V lost 5 bases, and 12 bases had no gene match. This CDR3 spans 16 amino acids. CDR3 residues: CASSPSGWQGAYEQYF. The CDR3 DNA follows: TGTGCCAGTAGTCCCTCAGGGTGGCAGGGGGCCTACGAGCAGTACTTC.

The chain joins TRBV5-1 to TRBJ1-2; 7 nucleotides align to TRBD1. The length of the CDR3 is 14 residues. Germline V gives CDR1 SGHRS, CDR2 YFSETQ. After removal of 4 bases from V and 8 bases from J, the junction contained 11 bases not matched to a gene. This CDR3 is CASSPARQGGGYTF. Here the CDR3 DNA reads TGCGCCAGCAGCCCAGCTAGACAGGGAGGAGGCTACACCTTC.

The chain is built from TRBV6-5 and TRBJ1-2; the match to TRBD1 covers 8 bases. This CDR3 has 15 residues. The germline gives CDR1 MNHEY, CDR2 SVGAGI. The V segment lost 0 bases and the J segment 6 bases; nucleotides outside the gene matches: 6. The CDR3 loop is CASSYSPGGANGYTF. The CDR3 DNA follows: TGTGCCAGCAGTTACTCCCCAGGGGGCGCGAATGGCTACACCTTC.

The chain carries TRBV4-1 and TRBJ1-2; TRBD1 matches 8 bases. This CDR3 has 20 amino acids. J gave up 4 bases and V 1 base, and 20 bases lay outside the gene matches. The germline V gene has CDR1 MGHRA and CDR2 YSYEKL. The CDR3 DNA sequence: TGCGCCAGCAGCCAAGGGAAGGGTGGTGGACAGGGTATTATCAGCTATGGCTACACCTTC. The encoded protein is CASSQGKGGGQGIISYGYTF.

The chain links TRBV27 to TRBJ1-2, with D possibly being TRBD1 (6 bases). V lost 1 base and J lost 4, with 7 bases in between. CDR3 length: 13 residues. Germline CDR1 reads MNHEY; CDR2 reads SMNVEV (reference sequence). DNA of the CDR3: TGTGCCAGCAGTTTATGGGGGCGCTATGGCTACACCTTC. Translation gives CASSLWGRYGYTF.

The CDR3 sequence is CASSPGHQGQNTGELFF. Here the CDR3 DNA reads TGTGCCAGCAGCCCAGGGCACCAAGGGCAGAACACCGGGGAGCTGTTTTTT. The chain uses TRBV5-4 and TRBJ2-2; a possible D gene is TRBD1 (5 bases). Germline V gene data show CDR1 as SGHNT and CDR2 as YYREEE (reference sequence). V was pared by 4 bases and J by 1 base, with 17 bases between. This CDR3 comprises 17 residues.

V usage is TRBV14 and J usage is TRBJ1-4, with D uncertain. The length of the CDR3 is 13 residues. The germline V and J ends were trimmed by 5 bases and 8 bases, with 12 bases remaining between them. Germline CDR1 is SGHDN and CDR2 is FVKESK. CDR3 sequence (DNA): TGTGCCAGCAGCAGAGGTTTGCGGGAAAAACTGTTTTTT. Its translation is CASSRGLREKLFF.

About this clone: The conserved final phenylalanine or tryptophan is absent from the CDR3, which likely points to a read error. The limits of the CDR3 on the DNA are not certain, so only TCRdb's listed CDR3 is given. The chain employs TRBV5-6 and TRBJ1-1; TRBD1, the D gene given by the table, was not confirmed from the DNA. Germline CDR1 SGHDT, CDR2 YYEEEE. Termini included, the CDR3 measures 13 amino acids. CDR3: CASSFSWGRKGIS.

The chain uses TRBV19 and TRBJ1-2; no reliable D call. The CDR3 consists of 14 residues. Trimming removed 3 bases at V and 1 base at J, with 9 bases between. Germline V gives CDR1 LNHDA, CDR2 SQIVND (reference sequence). The CDR3 region has the DNA TGTGCCAGTAGTATTCTGGCAGATAACTATGGCTACACCTTC. It codes for CASSILADNYGYTF.

This sequence joins TRBV15 and TRBJ2-7, with 7 positions matching TRBD2. The ends lost 0 bases at V and 2 bases at J; junction bases unmatched: 13. Looked up from germline, CDR1 is LNHNV and CDR2 is YYDKDF (reference sequence). The CDR3 loop spans 18 amino acids. As DNA, the CDR3 is TGTGCCACCAGCAGAGATGTCGGGGGGTATTCTTCACCCTACGAGCAGTACTTC. This encodes CATSRDVGGYSSPYEQYF.

This chain uses TRBV19 with TRBJ2-7, with a possible D match to TRBD2 (5 bases). Deletions cut 3 bases from V and 2 bases from J, with 11 bases between. Per the germline V gene, CDR1 is LNHDA and CDR2 is SQIVND (reference sequence). The CDR3 is 14 residues long. The CDR3 is CASSIRGFPYEQYF. CDR3 coding DNA: TGTGCCAGTAGTATTCGGGGATTCCCCTACGAGCAGTACTTC.